These T cell receptor beta chains were read from a single sample in a study of blood T cell repertoires in COVID-19. Measured with immunoSEQ multiplex PCR; TCRdb has only the in-frame clones, and not every one. The sample has around 130,000 clones; 75% to 80% are singletons. The specimen was peripheral blood. Source of these receptors: a human donor in a cohort sampled during active COVID-19. Each CDR3 is given with its conserved first and last residue. The D gene is left open where the match is weak. A row's size may be missing; if present it is once, few, many or a size class.

j_call v_call clone_size d_call cdr3_aa cdr3_nt
TRBJ2-1 TRBV10-3 . TRBD1 CAVYPGQGGNEQFF TGTGCCGTATACCCGGGACAGGGGGGGAATGAGCAGTTCTTC
TRBJ1-2 TRBV2 once . CASRLQGNYGYTF TGTGCCAGCAGATTACAGGGAAACTATGGCTACACCTTC
TRBJ2-7 TRBV7-8 . TRBD1 CASSPRGWDREFSEQYF TGTGCCAGCAGCCCACGGGGTTGGGACAGGGAGTTCTCCGAGCAGTACTTC
TRBJ1-1 TRBV29-1 . TRBD1 CSVEKFRGFNTEAFF TGCAGCGTTGAGAAGTTCAGGGGGTTCAACACTGAAGCTTTCTTT
TRBJ2-7 TRBV5-6 . . CASSEPRDYEQYF TGTGCCAGCAGCGAACCCCGGGACTACGAGCAGTACTTC
TRBJ2-3 TRBV4-2 . TRBD2 CASSQDLAAGGRTDTQYF TGTGCCAGCAGCCAAGATCTTGCAGCGGGAGGGCGGACAGATACGCAGTATTTT
TRBJ2-7 TRBV27 . . CASSLRGNYEQYF TGTGCCAGCAGTTTACGAGGGAACTACGAGCAGTACTTC
TRBJ1-1 TRBV5-4 . . CASRESGTEAFF TGTGCCAGCAGAGAGTCCGGGACTGAAGCTTTCTTT
TRBJ2-4 TRBV7-8 . . CASSLGHQLAKNIQYF TGTGCCAGCAGCCTTGGACACCAACTAGCCAAAAACATTCAGTACTTC
TRBJ2-7 TRBV5-5 . . CASSWWGGNYEQYF TGTGCCAGCAGCTGGTGGGGCGGGAACTACGAGCAGTACTTC
TRBJ2-7 TRBV28 . TRBD2 CASLAGTYEQYF TGTGCCAGCCTAGCGGGGACCTACGAGCAGTACTTC
TRBJ2-7 TRBV7-8 . . CASSLAGGSYEQYF TGTGCCAGCAGCTTAGCGGGAGGCTCCTACGAGCAGTACTTC
TRBJ2-7 TRBV7-9 . TRBD2 CASSPRTSGGGEQYF TGTGCCAGCAGCCCCCGGACTAGCGGGGGGGGCGAGCAGTACTTC
TRBJ1-2 TRBV30 . TRBD1 CAWATRDSLNYGYTF TGTGCCTGGGCGACCAGGGACAGCTTAAACTATGGCTACACCTTC
TRBJ2-7 TRBV6-5 . . CASSYGGAFPDEQYF TGTGCCAGCAGTTACGGGGGGGCATTCCCGGACGAGCAGTACTTC
TRBJ2-7 TRBV6-5 . . CAIPGQPFSYEQYF TGTGCCATCCCGGGACAACCCTTCTCCTACGAGCAGTACTTC
TRBJ1-2 TRBV5-4 once TRBD1 CASSLAPDRNYGYTF TGTGCCAGCAGCTTGGCCCCGGACAGGAACTATGGCTACACCTTC
TRBJ2-7 TRBV3-1/TRBV3-2 . TRBD1 CASSPGQVAYEQYF TGTGCCAGCAGCCCAGGACAGGTGGCCTACGAGCAGTACTTC
TRBJ2-7 TRBV10-3 . TRBD2 CAISESSGGREQYF TGTGCCATCAGTGAGTCTTCGGGAGGGCGGGAGCAGTACTTC
TRBJ2-7 TRBV4-2 . . CASSQEPGVWGEQYF TGTGCCAGCAGCCAAGAACCGGGGGTCTGGGGCGAGCAGTACTTC
TRBJ1-1 TRBV19 . . CASRALPWGDTEAFF TGTGCCAGTAGGGCCCTACCCTGGGGGGACACTGAAGCTTTCTTT
TRBJ1-6 TRBV5-1 once TRBD1 CASSFYGTGGSYNSPLHF TGCGCCAGCAGCTTCTACGGGACAGGAGGCTCCTATAATTCACCCCTCCACTTT
TRBJ1-5 TRBV7-8 . TRBD1 CASSLPSTGVNQPQHF TGTGCCAGCAGCTTACCTTCGACAGGGGTCAATCAGCCCCAGCATTTT
TRBJ1-1 TRBV30 . . CAWSFTKTEAFF TGTGCCTGGAGTTTTACTAAGACTGAAGCTTTCTTT
TRBJ2-3 TRBV7-9 . TRBD2 CASSPFGTAAGGIDTQYF TGTGCCAGCAGCCCCTTTGGGACTGCAGCGGGAGGAATAGATACGCAGTATTTT
TRBJ1-1 TRBV4-2 . TRBD1 CASSPSQGAWTEAFF TGTGCCAGCAGCCCGAGCCAGGGGGCTTGGACTGAAGCTTTCTTT
TRBJ2-7 TRBV13 . . CASSSDGGQYF TGTGCCAGCAGCTCTGACGGGGGACAGTACTTC
TRBJ1-2 TRBV4-1 . TRBD1 CASSQAYGTGVFGYGYTF TGCGCCAGCAGCCAAGCGTATGGGACAGGGGTATTCGGCTATGGCTACACCTTC
TRBJ1-1 TRBV5-1 . . CASSLLGTEAFF TGCGCCAGCAGCCTACTTGGCACTGAAGCTTTCTTT
TRBJ1-4 TRBV10-3 . TRBD1 CAISESIGQGAEEKLFF TGTGCCATCAGTGAGTCGATCGGACAGGGGGCGGAGGAAAAACTGTTTTTT
TRBJ2-7 TRBV6-5 . . CASRQQTLNSYEQYF TGTGCCAGCAGACAACAGACCCTGAACTCCTACGAGCAGTACTTC